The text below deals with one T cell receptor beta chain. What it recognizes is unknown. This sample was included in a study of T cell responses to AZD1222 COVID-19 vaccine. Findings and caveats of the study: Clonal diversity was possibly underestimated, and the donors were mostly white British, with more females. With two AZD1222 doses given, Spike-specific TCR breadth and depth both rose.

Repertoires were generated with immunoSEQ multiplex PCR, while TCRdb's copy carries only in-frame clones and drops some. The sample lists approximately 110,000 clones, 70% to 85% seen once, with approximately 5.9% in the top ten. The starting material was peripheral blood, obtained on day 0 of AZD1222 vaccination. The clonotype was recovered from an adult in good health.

CDR3: CASSLMGGGNQPQHF. Here the CDR3 DNA reads TGTGCCAGCAGCTTAATGGGAGGAGGGAATCAGCCCCAGCATTTT. The rearrangement links TRBV7-2 to TRBJ1-5; D remains unclear. There are 15 residues in the CDR3. V lost 2 bases and J lost 4, with 12 bases in between. Germline lookup yields CDR1 SGHTA and CDR2 FQGNSA.